Included here is one T cell receptor beta chain sequence, with context. This entry comes from a study of blood T cell repertoires in COVID-19. Whole-study context: The cDNA or gDNA used as material had been derived from T cells, B-cell-depleted T cells, or PBMCs.

Germline V lookup: CDR1 SGHTA, CDR2 FQGNSA. The CDR3 has 13 residues. V was cut by 1 base and J by 7 bases, with 8 bases left in between. In the original analysis: Reference gene primer amplification gave estimated nucleated cell counts. The data were produced by immunoSEQ multiplex PCR, yet TCRdb's version contains in-frame clones alone and is incomplete. That table supplies the V and J calls and clone size; D and trimming were determined from the DNA. The table includes 100,000 or so clones, about 91% detected once. The sequencing input was peripheral blood. The source is a young man with acute or convalescent COVID-19. The chain has TRBV7-2 and TRBJ1-5; unclear D gene. Here the CDR3 reads CASSLGREQPQHF. CDR3 bases: TGTGCCAGCAGCTTAGGGAGGGAACAGCCCCAGCATTTT.